This entry lists 12 T cell receptor beta chains sequenced from one sample in a study of neurological immune-mediated disorders. TCRdb itself ran the 5' RACE reads through MiXCR, one entry per CDR3 protein. The sample shows approximately 100,000 distinct CDR3 sequences, around 3.5% of them seen only once. Sample: PBMCs. These receptors all come from a woman aged 50 to 65 with multiple sclerosis.

In this sample, this clonotype turned up many times. The V gene is TRBV20-1, the J gene TRBJ2-2; D not resolved. Trimming took 1 base from V and 5 from J, leaving 20 bases between them. This CDR3 comprises 17 residues. CDR1 and CDR2 (germline): DFQATT, SNEGSKA (reference sequence). CDR3 in amino acids: CSARGRTWSLETGELFF. In DNA, the CDR3 is TGCAGTGCTAGAGGGCGGACCTGGAGTCTCGAGACCGGGGAGCTGTTTTTT.

This clonotype occurred many times. The J gene is TRBJ2-7, the V gene TRBV7-2; 8 bases agree with TRBD2. CDR3 length: 13 residues. Germline V CDR1 and CDR2: SGHTA, FQGNSA. The V segment lost 5 bases and the J segment 3 bases; nucleotides outside the gene matches: 3. CDR3 amino acids: CASSRSGGYEQYF. The CDR3 DNA reads TGTGCCAGCAGCAGGAGCGGGGGCTACGAGCAGTACTTC.

This clonotype was detected many times. This chain uses TRBV20-1 with TRBJ1-5; D is undetermined. Germline assignment: CDR1 DFQATT and CDR2 SNEGSKA (reference sequence). The CDR3 totals 15 residues. V was trimmed by 6 bases and J by 0 bases, leaving 15 bases between them. The CDR3 DNA sequence: TGCAGTGCCCGTGAGTCCGGGATTAGCAATCAGCCCCAGCATTTT. It is translated as CSARESGISNQPQHF.

This clonotype was seen repeatedly, ten times or more. The V gene is TRBV5-1, the J gene TRBJ1-1; no reliable D call. There are 14 residues in the CDR3. V lost 0 bases and J lost 6, with 12 bases in between. Per germline, CDR1 SGHRS and CDR2 YFSETQ. The CDR3 region is CASSLAPGSAEAFF. In DNA, the CDR3 is TGCGCCAGCAGCTTGGCGCCGGGGTCCGCTGAAGCTTTCTTT.

This chain uses TRBV12-3 or TRBV12-4 with TRBJ2-7; 7 bases are a match to TRBD2. This CDR3 spans 14 amino acids. The ends lost 7 bases at V and 9 bases at J; junction bases unmatched: 15. The CDR3 spells CASKSGEGQIGQYF. CDR3 in DNA: TGTGCCAGCAAATCCGGGGAGGGCCAAATTGGGCAGTACTTC.

With regard to this clonotype: A much larger clone differs from this one at a single base, so this may be a read error. The gene calls are TRBV10-3 and TRBJ1-5; D is uncertain. This CDR3 is 13 amino acids long. Per the germline V gene, CDR1 is ENHRY and CDR2 is SYGVKD. CDR3 residues: CAISKEIGQLQHF. The CDR3 DNA follows: TGTGCCATCAGTAAGGAGATAGGTCAGCTCCAGCATTTT.

This clonotype was seen ten or more times. The gene calls are TRBV7-2 and TRBJ2-7; no firm D call. This CDR3 spans 14 amino acids. The ends were cut back, 4 bases at V and 6 bases at J, with 16 bases in the middle. Germline V gene data show CDR1 as SGHTA and CDR2 as FQGNSA. The DNA of the CDR3 is TGTGCCAGCAGCTCCGTCCCCGGCCCGGGCGAGCAGTACTTC. Residues: CASSSVPGPGEQYF.

This clonotype was seen many times. This chain uses TRBV5-5 with TRBJ1-2; D is possibly TRBD1 (5 bases). V lost 5 bases, J lost 2 bases, and 13 bases lay in between. CDR3 length equals 14 residues. Per the germline V gene, CDR1 is SGHKS and CDR2 is YYEKEE (reference sequence). The CDR3 DNA reads as TGTGCCAGCAGTTTCGACCGGGACAACTATGGCTACACCTTC. This gives the protein CASSFDRDNYGYTF.

This clonotype was seen many times. The V call is TRBV18, the J call TRBJ2-5; maybe TRBD2 (6 bases). Trimming left V 0 bases short and J 4 bases short, with 6 bases between. Germline CDR1 and CDR2: KGHSH and LQKENI. The CDR3 consists of 13 residues. The CDR3: CASSPPGGETQYF. CDR3 coding DNA: TGTGCCAGCTCACCACCGGGAGGAGAGACCCAGTACTTC.

The sample holds many counts of this clonotype. The chain recombines TRBV6-6 with TRBJ1-3, with 7 nucleotides matching TRBD1. Germline V gene data show CDR1 as MNHNY and CDR2 as SVGAGI (reference sequence). CDR3 length: 16 residues. Unmatched junction bases numbered 6, after V lost 2 bases and J lost 2 bases. The CDR3 DNA reads TGTGCCAGCAGTTACCAAGCGACAGGGACTGGAAACACCATATATTTT. Translation gives CASSYQATGTGNTIYF.

There are many counts of this clonotype. The chain links TRBV7-9 to TRBJ2-2, with D possibly being TRBD1 (6 bases). The CDR3 spans 14 residues. The germline V and J ends were trimmed by 3 bases and 6 bases, with 11 bases remaining between them. The germline CDR1 and CDR2 sequences are SEHNR and FQNEAQ (reference sequence). The CDR3 loop is CASSLDSFAGELFF. CDR3 DNA sequence: TGTGCCAGCAGCTTGGACAGCTTCGCCGGGGAGCTGTTTTTT.

This clonotype has at least ten counts. The chain has TRBV7-2 and TRBJ1-4; D is possibly TRBD1 (5 bases). Germline V gives CDR1 SGHTA, CDR2 FQGNSA. CDR3 size: 16 residues. V lost 0 bases to trimming and J lost 4 bases, with 12 bases between them. The CDR3 region is CASSLALTVGNEKLFF. In DNA, the CDR3 is TGTGCCAGCAGCTTAGCTCTGACAGTGGGTAATGAAAAACTGTTTTTT.